The clone carrying this T cell receptor beta chain showed up just once. These data belong to a study of blood T cell repertoires in COVID-19. In the study overall: COVID-19 samples collected from the United States, Italy and Spain covered acute and convalescent phases. PBMCs, B-cell-depleted T cells, or T cells provided the cDNA or gDNA that made up the material.

Authors' methods: Amplification of reference gene primers provided the estimated nucleated cell counts. Libraries were prepared by immunoSEQ multiplex PCR; TCRdb keeps only in-frame clonotypes and omits some of them. V, J and clone size were drawn from that table, and D and trimming were deduced from the DNA. The sample records 150,000 to 200,000 clones, over 75% being singletons. The V gene end was trimmed by 6 bases and the J gene end by 4 bases; junction bases not matched to a gene: 15. Germline V CDR1 and CDR2: KGHSH, LQKENI. The CDR3 is made up of 17 amino acids. Sequences were obtained from peripheral blood. The clonotype comes from a middle-aged man with active or convalescent COVID-19. The rearrangement links TRBV18 to TRBJ1-5, with 7 bases aligning to TRBD1. The CDR3 DNA is TGTGCCAGCTCGTCCGACAGGGTCCCAATTGGAAATCAGCCCCAGCATTTT. The encoded protein is CASSSDRVPIGNQPQHF.